This TCR beta chain came from a study of OX40 agonist ivuxolimab in advanced cancers. On this clone itself: No antigen is known for it.

Study-level findings and limits: At 0.1 to 3.0 mg/kg, clonal expansion of CD4+ and CD8+ blood T cells had occurred by week 6. Some of the nonresponding patients also showed low levels of normalized T-cell clonal expansion. There were, on average, more expanded clones in CD8+ T cells than in CD4+. What antigens the expanded peripheral T cells recognized was never established.

TCRdb's copy holds only in-frame clones and misses some; the assay was immunoSEQ multiplex PCR. The sample lists about 14,000 clones, around two thirds occurring once. In germline, CDR1 is LNHDA, CDR2 SQIVND (reference sequence). V gave up 10 bases and J gave up 0 bases, with 13 bases separating them. This CDR3 has 15 amino acids. Sequenced here: CD4+ or CD8+ T cells sorted from blood, sampled in a trial of the OX40 agonist ivuxolimab. This TCR derives from an adult with an advanced solid tumor such as melanoma, head and neck, liver or kidney cancer. The chain carries TRBV19 and TRBJ1-6, with unresolved D. DNA for the CDR3: TGTGCCACTTCGGACGCAAGCTCCTATAATTCACCCCTCCACTTT. Amino acids: CATSDASSYNSPLHF.